The clone carrying this T cell receptor (beta chain) has more than one count but fewer than ten. Its target is not known. These data come from a study of CD8 T cells in ankylosing spondylitis. General study findings and limits: Made up of several highly homologous variants, a TCR beta motif appeared characteristic of ankylosing spondylitis blood. According to the report, clones linked to the disease were significantly enriched in matched synovial fluid samples taken from ankylosing spondylitis patients. Certain motif variants had earlier appeared in reactive arthritis synovial fluid and blood.

Using quantitative 5'-RACE with molecular barcodes, the authors made TCR beta libraries. TCRdb reanalysed the 5' RACE reads using MiXCR and keeps one entry per CDR3 protein. In the table there are 750,000 to 850,000 distinct CDR3 sequences, 12% of which are singletons. The germline CDR1 and CDR2 sequences are SGHTS and YDEGEE. The CDR3 consists of 15 residues. Losses at the gene ends were 4 bases for V and 5 bases for J; bases not matched to a gene: 3. The chain couples TRBV5-8 to TRBJ2-2, with 12 bases aligning to TRBD2. Specimen: blood, either unsorted or a sorted T cell fraction (not recorded which). The TCR was taken from a male donor with ankylosing spondylitis. The CDR3 protein is CASSAGLAGTGELFF. In DNA, the CDR3 is TGTGCCAGCAGCGCAGGACTAGCGGGGACCGGGGAGCTGTTTTTT.